This is a list of T cell receptor beta chains from one sample in a study of T cell changes during pregnancy in multiple sclerosis. Sequenced by immunoSEQ multiplex PCR; TCRdb stores in-frame clones only, minus some. The top ten hold approximately 1.3% of the sample, which has about 43,000 clones, approximately 91% seen once. Sequencing used PBMCs (not recorded whether the cells were cultured). These receptors all stem from a female donor with multiple sclerosis, enrolled in a pregnancy study. CDR3s include the opening cysteine and the closing phenylalanine or tryptophan. The D gene is left open where the match is weak. Clone size is given for some rows only: seen once, a few or many times, or a class if the clone is expanded.

j_call clone_size d_call v_call cdr3_nt cdr3_aa
TRBJ2-3 - TRBD2 TRBV4-2 TGTGCCAGCAGACCCAGTCTGAGCGGGACGTGGACAGATACGCAGTATTTT CASRPSLSGTWTDTQYF
TRBJ2-1 - - TRBV12-5 TGTGCTGGCTCTTTGTCGGAGATGCATGAGCAGTTCTTC CAGSLSEMHEQFF
TRBJ2-1 - TRBD2 TRBV5-6 TGTGCCAGCAGGGGACTAGCGGGAGGGAATGAGCAGTTCTTC CASRGLAGGNEQFF
TRBJ2-1 - TRBD2 TRBV6-6 TGTGCCAGCAGTTACCCACTAGCGGGAGGGAGGGATGAGCAGTTCTTC CASSYPLAGGRDEQFF
TRBJ1-3 - - TRBV5-4 TGTGCCAGCGGTCCTCTGATGTCTGGAAACACCATATATTTT CASGPLMSGNTIYF
TRBJ2-2 - TRBD2 TRBV28 TGTGCCAGCAGGAAACCTAGCGGGATCCCCGGGGAGCTGTTTTTT CASRKPSGIPGELFF
TRBJ2-2 - - TRBV9 TGTGCCAGCAGCCCCAGGGGGGAGGCGATGGTCGGGGAGCTGTTTTTT CASSPRGEAMVGELFF
TRBJ1-3 - TRBD1 TRBV6-8 TGTGCCAGCAGTTACGGCCTGCTAAGGGACAGGCTAACGATGGGATCTGGAAACACCATATATTTT CASSYGLLRDRLTMGSGNTIYF
TRBJ2-1 - - TRBV30 TGTGCCTGGACCCTTTCTCTCTACAATGAGCAGTTCTTC CAWTLSLYNEQFF
TRBJ2-1 - - TRBV5-6 TGTGCCAGCAGCCCCCCTCCTCAAGGCGATGAAAGCTCCTACAATGAGCAGTTCTTC CASSPPPQGDESSYNEQFF
TRBJ2-7 - - TRBV27 TGTGCCAGCAGTTTATGGGGGCCCTCCTACGAGCAGTACTTC CASSLWGPSYEQYF
TRBJ1-3 - TRBD1 TRBV27 TGTGCCAGCAGTCCTGTCAGACAGGGTCCTGGAAACACCATATATTTT CASSPVRQGPGNTIYF
TRBJ1-3 - - TRBV4-2 TGTGCCAGCAGCCAAGATTCGGCAGAACCAAACACCATATATTTT CASSQDSAEPNTIYF
TRBJ2-3 - TRBD2 TRBV10-2 TGCGCCACGGGACTAGTTGCAAACACAGATACGCAGTATTTT CATGLVANTDTQYF
TRBJ1-5 - - TRBV28 TGTGCCAGCAATGGGGACCAGCCCCAGCATTTT CASNGDQPQHF
TRBJ2-1 - - TRBV11-2 TGTGCCAGCAGCTCATTAAGCGCAAATGAGCAGTTCTTC CASSSLSANEQFF
TRBJ2-2 - - TRBV7-9 TGTGCCAGCAGCTTAGCGGGGTCCTTTTCTACCGGGGAGCTGTTTTTT CASSLAGSFSTGELFF
TRBJ1-1 - - TRBV15 TGTGCCACCAATCAGAGAGGGGACAACACTGAAGCTTTCTTT CATNQRGDNTEAFF
TRBJ2-2 - TRBD1 TRBV2 TGTGCCAGCCGGTACGGGGACAGTTACACCGGGGAGCTGTTTTTT CASRYGDSYTGELFF
TRBJ1-5 - - TRBV5-1 TGCGCCAGCAGCTTCTCCGGACAGTTGGGTCAGCCCCAGCATTTT CASSFSGQLGQPQHF
TRBJ2-2 - - TRBV11-3 TGTGCCAGCAGCTTAGAGGGCACCGGGGAGCTGTTTTTT CASSLEGTGELFF
TRBJ1-2 - - TRBV12-5 TGTGCTAGTGGTTTGGGAACTGAAATCGGCTACACCTTC CASGLGTEIGYTF
TRBJ1-1 - - TRBV9 TGTGCCAGCAGCGCCCACAGGGACATGAACACTGAAGCTTTCTTT CASSAHRDMNTEAFF
TRBJ2-5 - - TRBV6-1 TGTGCCAGCAGTTCAGGGCTAGAGACCCAGTACTTC CASSSGLETQYF
TRBJ1-4 once - TRBV11-2 TGTGCCAGCAGCTTAAGGGTAGGGTTTGAAAAACTGTTTTTT CASSLRVGFEKLFF
TRBJ2-1 - - TRBV5-4 TGTGCCAGCAGCTTGGCGGGAGAGGACAATGAGCAGTTCTTC CASSLAGEDNEQFF
TRBJ2-7 - - TRBV5-1 TGCGCCAGCGGCGAGGGCTCCTACGAGCAGTACTTC CASGEGSYEQYF
TRBJ2-1 - TRBD2 TRBV4-2 TGTGCCAGCAGCCAAGAAAAACTAGCGGGGACCTACAATGAGCAGTTCTTC CASSQEKLAGTYNEQFF
TRBJ1-1 - - TRBV5-1 TGCGCCAGCAGCTTGGATGGGCAGGGGGAAGCTTTCTTT CASSLDGQGEAFF
TRBJ2-7 - - TRBV5-4 TGTGCCAGCAGCGAGCCTCTGGGGCGCGAGCAGTACTTC CASSEPLGREQYF
TRBJ1-2 once TRBD1 TRBV27 TGTGCCAGCAGTTATTCAGGGGGGCATGGCTACACCTTC CASSYSGGHGYTF
TRBJ1-3 - - TRBV28 TGTGCCAGCAGGACCACGAGCTCTGGAAACACCATATATTTT CASRTTSSGNTIYF
TRBJ2-2 - TRBD1 TRBV4-2 TGTGCCAGCAGCCAAGCGACAGGGGCAAACACCGGGGAGCTGTTTTTT CASSQATGANTGELFF
TRBJ2-7 - TRBD2 TRBV29-1 TGCAGCGTATCGACTAGCGGGAGTTTCGAGCAGTACTTC CSVSTSGSFEQYF
TRBJ2-3 - - TRBV12-5 TGTGCTAGTGGGCGACAGTTCAGCACAGATACGCAGTATTTT CASGRQFSTDTQYF
TRBJ2-1 - TRBD2 TRBV6-5 TGTGCCAGCAGTTACGGGGGAGGGATCTACAATGAGCAGTTCTTC CASSYGGGIYNEQFF
TRBJ1-1 - TRBD1 TRBV5-1 TGCGCCAGCAGCATGGGACAGGGAGGTGACACTGAAGCTTTCTTT CASSMGQGGDTEAFF
TRBJ2-3 - TRBD1 TRBV6-6 TGTGCCAGCAGTTACTCGACAGGGTTGGATGCAGATACGCAGTATTTT CASSYSTGLDADTQYF
TRBJ1-1 - - TRBV5-1 TGCGCCAGCAGCCCCATCCGGGACGGCACTGAAGCTTTCTTT CASSPIRDGTEAFF
TRBJ2-7 - - TRBV5-4 TGTGCCAGCAGCCCGGGAACCGGGACATACTACTCCTACGAGCAGTACTTC CASSPGTGTYYSYEQYF
TRBJ2-1 - TRBD2 TRBV27 TGTGCCAGCCTGGGACTAGCGGCTCCGGGGACGCTCTACAATGAGCAGTTCTTC CASLGLAAPGTLYNEQFF
TRBJ2-6 - TRBD1 TRBV27 TGTGCCAGCGGGACAGGGGTCGGGACTGGGGCCAACGTCCTGACTTTC CASGTGVGTGANVLTF
TRBJ2-2 - TRBD2 TRBV27 TGTGCCAGCAGTCCCCTGCGGGAGACCCCCGGGGAGCTGTTTTTT CASSPLRETPGELFF
TRBJ2-2 - TRBD2 TRBV14 TGTGCCAGCAAGAGACCGGGACTAGCGGGAGTCGGGGAGCTGTTTTTT CASKRPGLAGVGELFF
TRBJ2-3 - - TRBV4-1 TGCGCCAGCAGCCAGCCGAACGATCTTACAGATACGCAGTATTTT CASSQPNDLTDTQYF
TRBJ2-7 - - TRBV6-5 TGTGCCAGCAGTCCCACTGGCTCCTACGAGCAGTACTTC CASSPTGSYEQYF
TRBJ2-5 - - TRBV11-2 TGTGCCAGCACCCCCCGGGGCAGGGCGGAGACCCAGTACTTC CASTPRGRAETQYF
TRBJ2-3 - TRBD2 TRBV9 TGTGCCAGCAGCCTGACTAGCGGCCTTCGCACAGATACGCAGTATTTT CASSLTSGLRTDTQYF
TRBJ1-6 - - TRBV6-4 TGTGCCAGCAGTGTAGGTGGCAGGGACGGTTCACCCCTCCACTTT CASSVGGRDGSPLHF
TRBJ2-7 - - TRBV27 TGTGCCAGCAGTTTCTCAGGTACCTACTACGAGCAGTACTTC CASSFSGTYYEQYF
TRBJ2-5 - - TRBV10-3 TGTGCCATCAGTGAGTCGGGAGAGAGAACCTATCAAGAGACCCAGTACTTC CAISESGERTYQETQYF
TRBJ1-2 - - TRBV9 TGTGCCAGCAGCGCCTTAGATCTACCAAACAGCTACACCTTC CASSALDLPNSYTF